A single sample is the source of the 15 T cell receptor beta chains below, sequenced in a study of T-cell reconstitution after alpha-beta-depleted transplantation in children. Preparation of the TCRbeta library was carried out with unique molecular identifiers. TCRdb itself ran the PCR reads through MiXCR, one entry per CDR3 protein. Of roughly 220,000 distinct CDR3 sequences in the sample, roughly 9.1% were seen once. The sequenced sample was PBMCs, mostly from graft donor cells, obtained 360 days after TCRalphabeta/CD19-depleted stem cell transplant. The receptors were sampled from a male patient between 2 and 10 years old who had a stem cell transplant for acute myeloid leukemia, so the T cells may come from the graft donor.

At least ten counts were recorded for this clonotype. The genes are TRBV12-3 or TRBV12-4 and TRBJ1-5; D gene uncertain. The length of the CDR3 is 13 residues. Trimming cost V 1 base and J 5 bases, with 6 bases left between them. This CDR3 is CASSLEGHQPQHF. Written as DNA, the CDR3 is TGTGCCAGCAGTTTAGAAGGGCATCAGCCCCAGCATTTT.

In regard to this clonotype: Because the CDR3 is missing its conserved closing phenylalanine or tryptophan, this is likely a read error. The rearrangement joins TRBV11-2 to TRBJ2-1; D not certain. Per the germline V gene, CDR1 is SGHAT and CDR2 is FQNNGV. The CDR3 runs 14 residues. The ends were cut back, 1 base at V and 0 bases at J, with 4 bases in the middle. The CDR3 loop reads CASSLASSYNEQFY. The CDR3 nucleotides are TGTGCCAGCAGCTTAGCAAGCTCCTACAATGAGCAGTTCTAC.

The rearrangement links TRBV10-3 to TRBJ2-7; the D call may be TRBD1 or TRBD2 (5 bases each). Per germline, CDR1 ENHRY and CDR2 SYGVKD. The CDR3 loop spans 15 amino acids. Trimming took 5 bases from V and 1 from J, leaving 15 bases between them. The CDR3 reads CAISRGQGASYEQYV. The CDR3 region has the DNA TGTGCCATCAGTCGAGGGCAGGGTGCATCCTACGAGCAGTACGTC.

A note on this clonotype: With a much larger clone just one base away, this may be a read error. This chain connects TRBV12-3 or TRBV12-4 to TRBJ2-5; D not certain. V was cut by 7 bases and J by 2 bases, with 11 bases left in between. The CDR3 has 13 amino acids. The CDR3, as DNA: TGTGCCAGCACCTGGGTGTATCAAGAGACCCAGTACTTC. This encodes CASTWVYQETQYF.

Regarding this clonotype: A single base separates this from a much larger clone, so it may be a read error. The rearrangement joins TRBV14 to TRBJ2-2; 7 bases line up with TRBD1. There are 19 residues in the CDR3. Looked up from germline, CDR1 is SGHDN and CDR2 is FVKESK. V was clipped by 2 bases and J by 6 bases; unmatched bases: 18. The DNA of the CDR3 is TGTGCCAGCAGCCAATCAATCGTGCATAAGGGGGCTGGCGCCGGGGAGCTGTTTTTT. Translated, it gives CASSQSIVHKGAGAGELFF.

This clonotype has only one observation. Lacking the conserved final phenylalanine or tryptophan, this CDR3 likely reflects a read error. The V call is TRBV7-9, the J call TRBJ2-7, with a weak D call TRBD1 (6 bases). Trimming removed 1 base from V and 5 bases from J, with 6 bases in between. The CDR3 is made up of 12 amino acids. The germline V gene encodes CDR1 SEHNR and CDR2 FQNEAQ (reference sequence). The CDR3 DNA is TGTGCCAGCAGCTTAGGGGGGCACGAGCAGTACGAC. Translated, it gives CASSLGGHEQYD.

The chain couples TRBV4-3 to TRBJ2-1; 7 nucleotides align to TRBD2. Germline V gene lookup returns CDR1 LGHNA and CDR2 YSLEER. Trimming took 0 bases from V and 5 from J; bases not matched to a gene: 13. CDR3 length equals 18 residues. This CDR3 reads CASSQDAVSGTLNNEQFF. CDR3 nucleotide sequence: TGCGCCAGCAGCCAAGACGCGGTCAGCGGGACCCTTAACAATGAGCAGTTCTTC.

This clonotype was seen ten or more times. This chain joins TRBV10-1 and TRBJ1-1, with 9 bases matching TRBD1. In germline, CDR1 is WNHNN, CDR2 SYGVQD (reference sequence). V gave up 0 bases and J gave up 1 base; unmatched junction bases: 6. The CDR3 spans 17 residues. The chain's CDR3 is CASSESGTGSGNTEAFF. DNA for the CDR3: TGCGCCAGCAGTGAGTCGGGGACAGGGTCGGGGAACACTGAAGCTTTCTTT.

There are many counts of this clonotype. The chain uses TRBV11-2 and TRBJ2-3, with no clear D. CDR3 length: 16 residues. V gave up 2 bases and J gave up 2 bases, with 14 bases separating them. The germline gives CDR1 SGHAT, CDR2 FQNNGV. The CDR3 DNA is TGTGCCAGCAGCTTACATGTGCCAGCCGCCACAGATACGCAGTATTTT. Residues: CASSLHVPAATDTQYF.

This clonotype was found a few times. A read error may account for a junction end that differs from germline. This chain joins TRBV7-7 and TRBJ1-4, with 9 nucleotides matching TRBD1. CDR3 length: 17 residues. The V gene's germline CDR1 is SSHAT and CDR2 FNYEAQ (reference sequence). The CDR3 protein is CASSLGTGRNPNEKLFF. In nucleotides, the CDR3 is TGTGCTAGCAGTCTCGGGACAGGGAGGAATCCTAATGAAAAACTGTTTTTT.

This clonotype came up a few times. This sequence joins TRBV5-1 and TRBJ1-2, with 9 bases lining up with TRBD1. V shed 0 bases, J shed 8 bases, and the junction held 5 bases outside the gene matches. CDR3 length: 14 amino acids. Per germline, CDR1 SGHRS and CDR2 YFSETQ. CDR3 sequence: CASSLGVGQGGYTF. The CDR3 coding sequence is TGCGCCAGCAGCTTGGGGGTCGGACAGGGGGGCTACACCTTC.

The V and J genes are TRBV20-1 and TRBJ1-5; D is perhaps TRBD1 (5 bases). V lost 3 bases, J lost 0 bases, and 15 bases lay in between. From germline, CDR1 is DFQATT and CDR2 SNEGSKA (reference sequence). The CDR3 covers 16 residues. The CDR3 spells CSASSSTAFSNQPQHF. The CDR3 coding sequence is TGCAGTGCTAGTTCTTCGACAGCTTTTAGCAATCAGCCCCAGCATTTT.

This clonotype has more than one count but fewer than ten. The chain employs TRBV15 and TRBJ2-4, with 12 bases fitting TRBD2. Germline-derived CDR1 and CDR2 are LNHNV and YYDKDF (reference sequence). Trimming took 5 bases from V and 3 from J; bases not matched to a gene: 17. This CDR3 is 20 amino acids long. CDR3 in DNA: TGTGCCACCAGCTCTCCCCCCAGGCTAGCGGGGGGGCGAAGCAAAAACATTCAGTACTTC. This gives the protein CATSSPPRLAGGRSKNIQYF.

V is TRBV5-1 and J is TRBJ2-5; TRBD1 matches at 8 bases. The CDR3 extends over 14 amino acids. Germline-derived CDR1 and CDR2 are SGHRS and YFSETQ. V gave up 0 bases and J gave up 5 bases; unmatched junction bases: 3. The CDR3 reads CASSLGTGTETQYF. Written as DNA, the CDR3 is TGCGCCAGCAGCTTGGGGACAGGGACGGAGACCCAGTACTTC. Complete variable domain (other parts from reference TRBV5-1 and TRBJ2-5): KAGVTQTPRYLIKTRGQQVTLSCSPISGHRSVSWYQQTPGQGLQFLFEYFSETQRNKGNFPGRFSGRQFSNSRSEMNVSTLELGDSALYLCASSLGTGTETQYFGPGTRLLVL.

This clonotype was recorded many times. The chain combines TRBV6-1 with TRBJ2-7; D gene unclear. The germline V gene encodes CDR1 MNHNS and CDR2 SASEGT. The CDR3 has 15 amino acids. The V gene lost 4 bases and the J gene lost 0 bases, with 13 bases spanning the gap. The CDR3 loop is CASSAYFLSSYEQYV. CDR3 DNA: TGTGCCAGCAGTGCTTACTTCCTTAGCTCCTACGAGCAGTACGTC.